These T cell receptor beta chains were read from a single sample in a study of blood T cell repertoires in COVID-19. Only in-frame clones appear in the TCRdb table, and some are missing; sequencing was by immunoSEQ multiplex PCR. Among 130,000 to 150,000 clones listed, approximately 90% were seen once. The sequenced sample was peripheral blood. These receptors were taken from a man younger than 35 with COVID-19, enrolled during active disease. CDR3s include the opening cysteine and the closing phenylalanine or tryptophan. D genes are given only for firm matches. Clone size is stated in some rows and not others, as once, few, many or a class when expanded.

size,V,J,D,DNA,CDR3
-,TRBV2,TRBJ2-1,TRBD2,TGTGCCAGCATCCGATCGGGAGGGGGGTATGAGCAGTTCTTC,CASIRSGGGYEQFF
few,TRBV6-4,TRBJ2-3,TRBD2,TGTGCCAGCAGCGGACTAGCGGGAGAGACAGATACGCAGTATTTT,CASSGLAGETDTQYF
-,TRBV28,TRBJ1-4,-,TGTGCCAGCAGCCCGACCAAGAGACAGCAGTATAATGAAAAACTGTTTTTT,CASSPTKRQQYNEKLFF
-,TRBV7-8,TRBJ2-1,TRBD2,TGTGCCAGCAGCTCCCACCCTAGCGGGAGAGTATACAATGAGCAGTTCTTC,CASSSHPSGRVYNEQFF
-,TRBV6-2/TRBV6-3,TRBJ1-4,-,TGTGCCAGCAGTTACTCGGGGGCCCGAGGTGAAAAACTGTTTTTT,CASSYSGARGEKLFF
-,TRBV12-3/TRBV12-4,TRBJ2-7,-,TGTGCCAGCAGTTTTTCAGATACCTACGAGCAGTACTTC,CASSFSDTYEQYF
-,TRBV28,TRBJ2-7,TRBD2,TGTGCCAGCACCCCATACCCACAGTTAGCGGGAGTGGTGGAGCAGTACTTC,CASTPYPQLAGVVEQYF
-,TRBV7-3,TRBJ2-7,TRBD2,TGTGCCAGCAGTTTGTCGGGGGGAGACAACGCCTACGAGCAGTACTTC,CASSLSGGDNAYEQYF
-,TRBV30,TRBJ2-1,-,TGTGCCTGGAGTCGCGACAGTCACAATGAGCAGTTCTTC,CAWSRDSHNEQFF
-,TRBV5-1,TRBJ1-1,TRBD1,TGCGCCAGCAGCAGGACAGGGGCCATGAACACTGAAGCTTTCTTT,CASSRTGAMNTEAFF
-,TRBV7-9,TRBJ2-1,TRBD1,TGTGCCAGCAGGCCGGGGAGACAGGGCCCCCTCAATGAGCAGTTCTTC,CASRPGRQGPLNEQFF
few,TRBV4-1,TRBJ1-1,-,TGCGCCAGCAGCCATCCCCGCGGGGAATTGAACACTGAAGCTTTCTTT,CASSHPRGELNTEAFF
-,TRBV7-2,TRBJ1-2,TRBD1,TGTGCCAGCAGCTTAGCGGGACAGGCCTATGGCTACACCTTC,CASSLAGQAYGYTF
-,TRBV30,TRBJ2-1,-,TGTGCCTGGAGTGTAAGGCAGGGCTACAATGAGCAGTTCTTC,CAWSVRQGYNEQFF
-,TRBV28,TRBJ2-7,-,TGTGCCAGCAGTTTGGGGAGGTCCGAGCAGTACTTC,CASSLGRSEQYF
-,TRBV19,TRBJ2-2,-,TGTGCCAGTAGTATGTTCGGGCCCAGGGACACCGGGGAGCTGTTTTTT,CASSMFGPRDTGELFF
few,TRBV19,TRBJ2-7,TRBD2,TGTGCCAGTAGTATTGGGCTAGCGGGAGTGGAGCAGTACTTC,CASSIGLAGVEQYF
-,TRBV21-1,TRBJ2-7,-,TGTGCCAGCAGCCAGCTTTTGGGCTTATCCTACGAGCAGTACTTC,CASSQLLGLSYEQYF
-,TRBV13,TRBJ1-1,TRBD1,TGTGCCAGCAGCCCGGGACAGATGAACACTGAAGCTTTCTTT,CASSPGQMNTEAFF
-,TRBV7-2,TRBJ2-7,TRBD2,TGTGCCAGCAGCCCCAACCCTATCCTAGCGGGAGCGCCAACCTACGAGCAGTACTTC,CASSPNPILAGAPTYEQYF
-,TRBV25-1,TRBJ1-4,TRBD1,TGTGCCAGCAAAGGACAGGAAGGAAAACTGTTTTTT,CASKGQEGKLFF
-,TRBV28,TRBJ1-2,-,TGTGCCAGCAGTTTTTCATTGGAGTATGGCTACACCTTC,CASSFSLEYGYTF
-,TRBV4-3,TRBJ2-6,-,TGCGCCAGCAGCCAAGATTATAGGGGCCCGGCTGGGGCCAACGTCCTGACTTTC,CASSQDYRGPAGANVLTF
-,TRBV12-3/TRBV12-4,TRBJ1-1,-,TGTGCCAGCAGTTTTGGAGGGGAAGCTTTCTTT,CASSFGGEAFF
-,TRBV7-2,TRBJ1-2,TRBD1,TGTGCCAGCAGCTTACCAGGGGGCCACTATGGCTACACCTTC,CASSLPGGHYGYTF
-,TRBV14,TRBJ2-1,TRBD1,TGTGCCAGCAGCCTAAGACAGGGGACCTACAATGAGCAGTTCTTC,CASSLRQGTYNEQFF
-,TRBV2,TRBJ2-3,-,TGTGCCAGCAGCCCCGGACAAATTAGCACAGATACGCAGTATTTT,CASSPGQISTDTQYF
-,TRBV9,TRBJ2-3,TRBD2,TGTGCCAGCGCGGCGGGAGTTCAAGATACGCAGTATTTT,CASAAGVQDTQYF
once,TRBV7-2,TRBJ1-1,-,TGTGCCAGCAGCCAATACAGGCCTGCCGGAGGGTCTGAAGCTTTCTTT,CASSQYRPAGGSEAFF
-,TRBV7-9,TRBJ2-2,-,TGTGCCAGCAGCTTAGTCGGGAGTTCCACCGGGGAGCTGTTTTTT,CASSLVGSSTGELFF
-,TRBV25-1,TRBJ2-4,-,TGTGCCTCAATGGATACAGGGAGAGGTGTGGACATTCAGTACTTC,CASMDTGRGVDIQYF
once,TRBV9,TRBJ1-3,-,TGTGCCAGCAGCGTGAGCTCTGGAAACACCATATATTTT,CASSVSSGNTIYF
-,TRBV10-2,TRBJ2-7,-,TGCGCCAGCAGTGAGTCTGGCGGGCCATCCTACGAGCAGTACTTC,CASSESGGPSYEQYF
-,TRBV4-3,TRBJ2-3,-,TGCGCCAGCAGCCAAGACTCGGGAACAGATACGCAGTATTTT,CASSQDSGTDTQYF
-,TRBV7-6,TRBJ2-3,-,TGTGCCAGCAGCCTCAGACTAGGAGATACGCAGTATTTT,CASSLRLGDTQYF
-,TRBV19,TRBJ1-2,-,TGTGCCAGTAGTATTCAAACGGTCCGGACTGCGGTTGGCTACACCTTC,CASSIQTVRTAVGYTF
-,TRBV19,TRBJ2-1,TRBD2,TGTGCCAGTAGGAACCTAGCGGGAGGCAATGAGCAGTTCTTC,CASRNLAGGNEQFF
-,TRBV11-2,TRBJ2-3,TRBD2,TGTGCCAGCAGCTTAATCTATAGCGGGAGTACAGATACGCAGTATTTT,CASSLIYSGSTDTQYF
-,TRBV5-5,TRBJ2-3,TRBD1,TGTGCCAGCAGCTCACAGGGGTACACAGATACGCAGTATTTT,CASSSQGYTDTQYF
-,TRBV19,TRBJ2-2,-,TGTGCCAGTAGTATTACCGGGGCGAACACCGGGGAGCTGTTTTTT,CASSITGANTGELFF
-,TRBV7-9,TRBJ1-2,-,TGTGCCAGCAGCCTCGCCTCAGATGGCTACACCTTC,CASSLASDGYTF
-,TRBV19,TRBJ1-1,-,TGTGCCAGTAGTGTGACTATGAACACTGAAGCTTTCTTT,CASSVTMNTEAFF
-,TRBV7-7,TRBJ2-2,-,TGTGCTAGCAGCTTACAGGGCGGGGAGCTGTTTTTT,CASSLQGGELFF
-,TRBV19,TRBJ2-1,TRBD2,TGTGCCAGTAGTCTGGGACTAGCGGGGACATACAATGAGCAGTTCTTC,CASSLGLAGTYNEQFF
-,TRBV7-8,TRBJ2-7,TRBD2,TGTGCCAGCAGCCCAAGAGTACTAGCGGGAGGGCCGGGTTCCTACGAGCAGTACTTC,CASSPRVLAGGPGSYEQYF
-,TRBV14,TRBJ2-2,-,TGTGCCAGCAGCCAAGAGTTCGCGAACACCGGGGAGCTGTTTTTT,CASSQEFANTGELFF
few,TRBV24-1,TRBJ2-5,TRBD1,TGTGCCACCAGTGATCTGACAGGGACGGGGGAGACCCAGTACTTC,CATSDLTGTGETQYF
once,TRBV5-4,TRBJ2-1,-,TGTGCCAGCAGCTTGGCGGGGAACGAGGCCTACAATGAGCAGTTCTTC,CASSLAGNEAYNEQFF
-,TRBV7-9,TRBJ1-2,TRBD1,TGTGCCAGCAGCGACGGGACAGCTAACTATGGCTACACCTTC,CASSDGTANYGYTF